These 10 T cell receptor beta chains were all obtained from the same sample, sequenced in a study of T cell responses to AZD1222 COVID-19 vaccine. Using immunoSEQ multiplex PCR, the repertoire was profiled, and TCRdb retains in-frame clones only, with some absent. The sample holds roughly 120,000 clones; 65% to 90% are singletons and the top ten take 7.7%. Source: peripheral blood, taken on day 0 of AZD1222 vaccination. The receptors shown here come from an adult in good health.

This clone was detected only a few times. The chain uses TRBV27 and TRBJ2-7; 12 bases agree with TRBD2. With 7 bases clipped from V and 2 bases from J, the junction kept 3 bases outside the gene matches. This CDR3 spans 14 amino acids. Germline CDR1 reads MNHEY; CDR2 reads SMNVEV (reference sequence). CDR3 amino acids: CASTRTSGAYEQYF. CDR3 nucleotide sequence: TGTGCCAGCACCCGGACTAGCGGGGCCTACGAGCAGTACTTC.

V is TRBV6-6 and J is TRBJ1-1; 9 bases agree with TRBD1. Unmatched junction bases numbered 10, after V lost 7 bases and J lost 4 bases. The germline V gene has CDR1 MNHNY and CDR2 SVGAGI (reference sequence). The CDR3 is made up of 15 amino acids. CDR3 residues: CASNNRGQLGTEAFF. DNA for the CDR3: TGTGCCAGCAATAACAGGGGGCAGCTTGGCACTGAAGCTTTCTTT.

The CDR3 region is CASSYPDGAEAFF. CDR3 DNA sequence: TGTGCCAGCAGTTACCCGGATGGGGCTGAAGCTTTCTTT. The rearrangement links TRBV6-5 to TRBJ1-1; D is ambiguous. Trimming shortened V by 2 bases and J by 6 bases, and 10 bases separated the two germline ends. CDR1 and CDR2 (germline): MNHEY, SVGAGI. The CDR3 has 13 amino acids.

The genes are TRBV2 and TRBJ1-2; no reliable D call. V was trimmed by 11 bases and J by 2 bases, leaving 18 bases between them. The V gene's germline CDR1 is SNHLY and CDR2 FYNNEI. The CDR3 is 14 residues long. CDR3 DNA sequence: TGTGCCCTGGATGTGGAGGGATTGAACTATGGCTACACCTTC. Translating gives CALDVEGLNYGYTF.

The chain couples TRBV4-1 to TRBJ1-3; TRBD1 matches 7 bases. Germline loops: CDR1 MGHRA, CDR2 YSYEKL. The junction had 9 bases not matched to a gene; V was cut back by 1 base and J by 3 bases. The CDR3 has 17 amino acids. CDR3 bases: TGCGCCAGCAGCCAAGGAACACCCGGGACAGTTGGAAACACCATATATTTT. Translating gives CASSQGTPGTVGNTIYF.

This rearrangement joins TRBV9 to TRBJ2-1; 7 bases fit TRBD2. The junction had 3 bases not matched to a gene; V was cut back by 2 bases and J by 4 bases. The CDR3 consists of 14 residues. Per the germline V gene, CDR1 is SGDLS and CDR2 is YYNGEE. CDR3 DNA sequence: TGTGCCAGCAGCGTTAGAGCGGGGTACAATGAGCAGTTCTTC. It specifies CASSVRAGYNEQFF.

V usage is TRBV27 and J usage is TRBJ1-2; 9 nucleotides align to TRBD1. The CDR3 contains 15 residues. Per the germline V gene, CDR1 is MNHEY and CDR2 is SMNVEV (reference sequence). Losses at the gene ends were 5 bases for V and 4 bases for J; bases not matched to a gene: 8. This CDR3 is CASSPAGTGTYGYTF. CDR3 nucleotide sequence: TGTGCCAGCAGTCCGGCCGGGACAGGGACCTATGGCTACACCTTC.

The V gene is TRBV9, the J gene TRBJ2-6, with D uncertain. This CDR3 is 13 amino acids long. The germline V gene encodes CDR1 SGDLS and CDR2 YYNGEE. Trimming took 0 bases from V and 2 from J, leaving 0 bases between them. The CDR3 bases are TGTGCCAGCAGCGTAGCTGGGGCCAACGTCCTGACTTTC. Protein: CASSVAGANVLTF.

V is TRBV28 and J is TRBJ1-5; 8 nucleotides match TRBD1. CDR1 is MDHEN, CDR2 SYDVKM, per germline. CDR3 length: 15 amino acids. Germline trimming cut 2 bases from V and 2 bases from J; bases unmatched to any gene: 2. The CDR3 DNA reads as TGTGCCAGCAGTTTAGCACAGGGGGGCAATCAGCCCCAGCATTTT. This codes for CASSLAQGGNQPQHF.

The chain uses TRBV5-1 and TRBJ2-2, with 12 bases that match TRBD2. The ends lost 2 bases at V and 0 bases at J; junction bases unmatched: 5. Germline V lookup: CDR1 SGHRS, CDR2 YFSETQ. The CDR3 has 18 residues. The CDR3 bases are TGCGCCAGCAGCTTACCCGGACTAGCGGGGCCGAACACCGGGGAGCTGTTTTTT. This gives the protein CASSLPGLAGPNTGELFF.